This T cell receptor (beta chain) was documented in a study of post-analysis software for immune sequencing data. Study-level background: Courses of disease covered relapsing-remitting, secondary progressive and progressive-relapsing multiple sclerosis. General study results and limits: Higher frequency in patients than in controls was seen for several TRBV segments, with TRBV5-6, TRBV5-1 and TRBV20-1 among them. By F measure, samples from a shared preparation batch strongly co-clustered.

Tagging with unique molecular identifiers was a feature of the TCR beta cDNA libraries. Around 500,000 cDNA molecules were obtained from approximately 0.91 to 9.4 million T cells. TCRdb itself ran the PCR reads through MiXCR, one entry per CDR3 protein. The sample holds around 770,000 distinct CDR3 sequences, more than 45% seen once. As to this clonotype: The antigen is unknown.

Trimming pared 0 bases from V and 10 bases from J, leaving 7 bases between. Germline values: CDR1 DFQATT, CDR2 SNEGSKA (reference sequence). The CDR3 extends over 11 amino acids. The V call is TRBV20-1, the J call TRBJ2-1; D unclear. The origin of this receptor is a girl between 10 and 17 years old with multiple sclerosis. Sequenced sample: blood. The CDR3 loop reads CSARDRMEQFF. The CDR3 nucleotides read TGCAGTGCTAGAGATCGAATGGAGCAGTTCTTC.